The 19 T cell receptor beta chains in this list originate from one sample, sequenced in a study of blood T cell repertoires in COVID-19. Profiling relied on immunoSEQ multiplex PCR, and the TCRdb table lists in-frame clones only, not all of them. In the table there are 170,000 or so clones, approximately 80% of which are singletons. Sequenced sample: PBMCs or T cells enriched from blood (not recorded which). The receptors here all came from a woman in her fifties or sixties who had recovered from COVID-19.

The chain recombines TRBV28 with TRBJ1-3; D is unclear. V was pared by 1 base and J by 2 bases, with 6 bases between. The CDR3 runs to 14 residues. CDR1 is MDHEN, CDR2 SYDVKM, per germline. CDR3 nucleotides: TGTGCCAGCAGTTTATTCACGGCTGGAAACACCATATATTTT. Residues: CASSLFTAGNTIYF.

The chain couples TRBV7-8 to TRBJ1-6, with D hard to call. Trimming pared 5 bases from V and 7 bases from J, leaving 15 bases between. Germline CDR1 and CDR2: SGHVS and FQNEAQ. The CDR3 length is 15 residues. The CDR3 bases are TGTGCCAGCAGCCACCTAGGTATCCGGAATTCACCCCTCCACTTT. This gives the protein CASSHLGIRNSPLHF.

This rearrangement joins TRBV7-6 to TRBJ2-7; a weak D match, TRBD2 (5 bases). V dropped 1 base and J dropped 0 bases, with 16 bases sitting between them. CDR1 is SGHVS and CDR2 is FNYEAQ in the germline V gene. CDR3 length equals 17 residues. For the CDR3, the DNA is TGTGCCAGCAGCTTAGACCCCCCCCTGCGGGCCTCCTACGAGCAGTACTTC. Its protein product is CASSLDPPLRASYEQYF.

The rearrangement uses TRBV10-3 and TRBJ2-2; D unresolved. Germline CDR1 ENHRY, CDR2 SYGVKD. CDR3 length: 12 amino acids. Between the trimmed V and J ends, which lost 6 bases and 5 bases, there was a span of 7 bases. CDR3 sequence (DNA): TGTGCCATCAGGGGCCAAACCGGGGAGCTGTTTTTT. Protein: CAIRGQTGELFF.

The rearrangement uses TRBV6-5 and TRBJ2-2; TRBD2 matches at 9 bases. J was trimmed by 6 bases and V by 8 bases; bases with no gene match: 7. Germline assignment: CDR1 MNHEY and CDR2 SVGAGI. CDR3 length: 14 amino acids. In DNA, the CDR3 is TGTGCCAGCTTAGCGGGAGCTCAGGCCGGGGAGCTGTTTTTT. Translation: CASLAGAQAGELFF.

This chain links TRBV10-2 with TRBJ2-7; possibly TRBD2 for D (5 bases). The CDR3 is 15 residues long. Trimming pared 2 bases from V and 1 base from J, leaving 12 bases between. Per the germline V gene, CDR1 is WSHSY and CDR2 is SAAADI. CDR3 protein: CASSEGGSGSYEQYF. CDR3 bases: TGCGCCAGCAGTGAGGGAGGCAGTGGGTCCTACGAGCAGTACTTC.

V gene TRBV23-1 combines with J gene TRBJ2-2; 12 nucleotides align to TRBD1. TRBV23-1 falls under the ORF class, with uncertain function. The CDR3 length is 20 residues. Losses at the gene ends were 3 bases for V and 4 bases for J; bases not matched to a gene: 15. The CDR3, as DNA: TGCGCCAGCAGTCATTGGGGACAGGGGGCTGTAGGTATCATCACCGGGGAGCTGTTTTTT. It specifies CASSHWGQGAVGIITGELFF.

This chain joins TRBV6-5 and TRBJ2-5; weak D call: TRBD2 (6 bases). From germline, CDR1 is MNHEY and CDR2 SVGAGI. The CDR3 extends over 15 amino acids. Trimming removed 4 bases from V and 2 bases from J, with 14 bases in between. For the CDR3, the DNA is TGTGCCAGCAGTTCAACTCGGGCGGGGCAAGAGACCCAGTACTTC. Encoded protein: CASSSTRAGQETQYF.

This clone has a single count. This sequence joins TRBV7-3 and TRBJ1-4; 7 bases agree with TRBD1. The CDR3 has 15 residues. CDR1 is SGHTA, CDR2 FQGTGA, per germline. After removal of 5 bases from V and 5 bases from J, the junction contained 8 bases not matched to a gene. CDR3 residues: CASSPSGTENEKLFF. Here the CDR3 DNA reads TGTGCCAGCAGCCCTTCCGGGACAGAAAATGAAAAACTGTTTTTT.

In regard to this clone: At one of its ends the junction is not consistent with the germline gene, which may arise from a read error. The chain uses TRBV28 and TRBJ1-2; no clear D. CDR1 MDHEN and CDR2 SYDVKM come from the germline V gene. The CDR3 extends over 11 amino acids. CDR3 sequence: CASTLGSKGFF. The CDR3, as DNA: TGTGCCAGCACCCTCGGGAGTAAGGGCTTCTTC.

The chain links TRBV29-1 to TRBJ1-2; 11 bases match TRBD1. Germline loops: CDR1 SQVTM, CDR2 ANQGSEA. Trimming removed 0 bases from V and 8 bases from J; junction bases left unmatched: 2. The CDR3 totals 13 residues. CDR3 in DNA: TGCAGCGTTGAAGATCGGACAGGGGGCGGCTACACCTTC. Protein product: CSVEDRTGGGYTF. Combining the CDR3 with reference TRBV29-1 and TRBJ1-2 gives the whole variable domain SAVISQKPSRDICQRGTSLTIQCQVDSQVTMMFWYRQQPGQSLTLIATANQGSEATYESGFVIDKFPISRPNLTFSTLTVSNMSPEDSSIYLCSVEDRTGGGYTFGSGTRLTVV.

The chain joins TRBV20-1 to TRBJ1-5; a weak D match, TRBD1 (5 bases). The V and J ends lost 3 bases and 5 bases respectively, with 23 bases between them. Per the germline V gene, CDR1 is DFQATT and CDR2 is SNEGSKA (reference sequence). The CDR3 loop spans 17 amino acids. This CDR3 is CSASRSRVGGNYQPQHF. In nucleotides, the CDR3 is TGCAGTGCTAGTAGGTCCAGGGTCGGGGGTAACTATCAGCCCCAGCATTTT.

The chain has TRBV28 and TRBJ1-1, with a tentative D call TRBD1 (5 bases). The CDR3 is 12 amino acids. The V and J ends lost 2 bases and 7 bases respectively, with 8 bases between them. Looked up from germline, CDR1 is MDHEN and CDR2 is SYDVKM. The CDR3 region has the DNA TGTGCCAGCAGTTTAAGACAGCTTGAAGCTTTCTTT. Translating it yields CASSLRQLEAFF.

The chain combines TRBV2 with TRBJ2-5, with D possibly matching TRBD1 (6 bases). Germline V gives CDR1 SNHLY, CDR2 FYNNEI. The CDR3 is made up of 13 amino acids. Trimming removed 5 bases at V and 5 bases at J, with 12 bases between. CDR3 sequence: CASSSQGSETQYF. DNA for the CDR3: TGTGCCAGCAGTTCACAGGGATCGGAGACCCAGTACTTC.

This clone was observed a few times. The chain recombines TRBV5-4 with TRBJ2-1, with D possibly matching TRBD2 (7 bases). This CDR3 has 15 residues. From germline, CDR1 is SGHNT and CDR2 YYREEE (reference sequence). V was pared by 7 bases and J by 2 bases, with 16 bases between. In nucleotides, the CDR3 is TGTGCCAGCTTCCAAGGGGGACTAACCTACAATGAGCAGTTCTTC. It codes for CASFQGGLTYNEQFF.

In regard to this clone: The sample holds other DNA sequences that translate to the same CDR3. This chain links TRBV29-1 with TRBJ2-3; 10 nucleotides align to TRBD1. The CDR3 is 15 residues long. Trimming removed 4 bases from V and 1 base from J; junction bases left unmatched: 5. Looked up from germline, CDR1 is SQVTM and CDR2 is ANQGSEA. In DNA form, the CDR3 reads TGCAGCGTTGCCCGGGGGACAGGGGGCACAGATACGCAGTATTTT. This sequence encodes CSVARGTGGTDTQYF.

V gene TRBV3-1 (or the pseudogene TRBV3-2) combines with J gene TRBJ1-3; maybe TRBD1 (5 bases). The CDR3 consists of 14 residues. V dropped 3 bases and J dropped 4 bases, with 10 bases sitting between them. In germline, CDR1 is LGHDT, CDR2 YNNKEL (reference sequence). CDR3 loop: CASSQGLGGNTIYF. The CDR3 coding sequence is TGTGCCAGCAGCCAGGGGCTCGGAGGAAACACCATATATTTT.

This chain joins TRBV18 and TRBJ2-5, with 9 positions matching TRBD2. The trim removed 6 bases at V and 0 bases at J, leaving 5 bases unmatched. Per germline, CDR1 KGHSH and CDR2 LQKENI. CDR3 size: 15 residues. CDR3 sequence reads: CASSRPSGNQETQYF. As DNA, the CDR3 is TGTGCCAGCTCCAGACCTAGCGGGAACCAAGAGACCCAGTACTTC.

V and J are TRBV4-1 and TRBJ1-4; TRBD1 matches at 8 bases. The CDR3 sequence is 19 residues long. Germline V gene data show CDR1 as MGHRA and CDR2 as YSYEKL. The ends lost 3 bases at V and 3 bases at J; junction bases unmatched: 15. In nucleotides, the CDR3 is TGCGCCAGCAGCCATTCCGCCCCCGGGACAGGCCTCCCTAATGAAAAACTGTTTTTT. Protein sequence: CASSHSAPGTGLPNEKLFF.